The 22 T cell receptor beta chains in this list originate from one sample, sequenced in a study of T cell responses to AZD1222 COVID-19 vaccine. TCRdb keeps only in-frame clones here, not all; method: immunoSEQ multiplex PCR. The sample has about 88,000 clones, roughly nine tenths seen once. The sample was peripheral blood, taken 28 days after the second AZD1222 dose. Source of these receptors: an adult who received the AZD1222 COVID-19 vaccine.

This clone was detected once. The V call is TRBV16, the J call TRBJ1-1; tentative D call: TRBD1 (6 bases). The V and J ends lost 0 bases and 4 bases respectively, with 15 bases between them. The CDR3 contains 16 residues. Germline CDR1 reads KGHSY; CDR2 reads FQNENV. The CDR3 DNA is TGTGCCAGCAGCCAATCGTTGGGAGGGGGAGGCACTGAAGCTTTCTTT. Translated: CASSQSLGGGGTEAFF.

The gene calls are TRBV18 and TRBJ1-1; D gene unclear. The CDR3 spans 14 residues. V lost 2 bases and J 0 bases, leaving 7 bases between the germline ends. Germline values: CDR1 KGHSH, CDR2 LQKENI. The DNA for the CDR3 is TGTGCCAGCTCACCATTTGGTCTGAACACTGAAGCTTTCTTT. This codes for CASSPFGLNTEAFF. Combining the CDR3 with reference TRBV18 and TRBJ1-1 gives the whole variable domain NAGVMQNPRHLVRRRGQEARLRCSPMKGHSHVYWYRQLPEEGLKFMVYLQKENIIDESGMPKERFSAEFPKEGPSILRIQQVVRGDSAAYFCASSPFGLNTEAFFGQGTRLTVV.

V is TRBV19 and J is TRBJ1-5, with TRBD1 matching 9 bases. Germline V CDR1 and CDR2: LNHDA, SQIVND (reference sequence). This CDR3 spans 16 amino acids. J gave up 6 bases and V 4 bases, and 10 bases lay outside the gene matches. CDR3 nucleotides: TGTGCCAGTAGTAGACAGGGACAGGGTCTTAGTCAGCCCCAGCATTTT. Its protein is CASSRQGQGLSQPQHF.

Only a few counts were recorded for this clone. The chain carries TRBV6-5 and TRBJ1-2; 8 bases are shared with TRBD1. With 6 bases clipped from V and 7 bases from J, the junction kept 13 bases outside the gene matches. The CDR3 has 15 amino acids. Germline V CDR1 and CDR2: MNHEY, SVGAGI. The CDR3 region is CASRPTAQGAVGYTF. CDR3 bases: TGTGCCAGCAGACCTACCGCCCAGGGGGCGGTTGGCTACACCTTC.

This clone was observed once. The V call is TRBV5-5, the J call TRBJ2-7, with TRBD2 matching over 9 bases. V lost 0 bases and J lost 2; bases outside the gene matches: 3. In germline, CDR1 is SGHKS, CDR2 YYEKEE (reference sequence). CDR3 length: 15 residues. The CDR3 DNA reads TGTGCCAGCAGCTTGGGAGCGGGGGGCCCCTACGAGCAGTACTTC. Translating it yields CASSLGAGGPYEQYF.

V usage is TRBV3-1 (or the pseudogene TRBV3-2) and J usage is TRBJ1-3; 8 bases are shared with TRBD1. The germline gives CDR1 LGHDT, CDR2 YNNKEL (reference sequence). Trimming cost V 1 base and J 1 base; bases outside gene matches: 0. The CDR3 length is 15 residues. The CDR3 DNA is TGTGCCAGCAGCCAAGGACAGGGGTCTGGAAACACCATATATTTT. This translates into CASSQGQGSGNTIYF.

Written as DNA, the CDR3 is TGTGCCAGCAGCTGGGACGGGGACTCTGGAAACACCATATATTTT. It codes for CASSWDGDSGNTIYF. The chain employs TRBV5-4 and TRBJ1-3, with D perhaps TRBD1 (5 bases). V lost 3 bases to trimming and J lost 0 bases, with 10 bases between them. The CDR3 contains 15 residues. Germline loops: CDR1 SGHNT, CDR2 YYREEE (reference sequence).

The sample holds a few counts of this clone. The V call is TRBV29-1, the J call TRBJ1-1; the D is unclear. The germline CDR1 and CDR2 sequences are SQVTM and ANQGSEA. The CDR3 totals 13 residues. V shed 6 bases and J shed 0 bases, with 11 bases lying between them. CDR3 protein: CSVSPHMNTEAFF. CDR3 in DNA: TGCAGCGTCTCCCCCCACATGAACACTGAAGCTTTCTTT.

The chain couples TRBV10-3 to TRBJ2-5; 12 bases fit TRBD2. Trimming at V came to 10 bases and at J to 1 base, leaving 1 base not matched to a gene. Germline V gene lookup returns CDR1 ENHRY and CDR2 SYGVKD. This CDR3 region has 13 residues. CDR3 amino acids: CATSGGAQETQYF. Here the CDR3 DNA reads TGTGCCACTAGCGGGGGGGCCCAAGAGACCCAGTACTTC.

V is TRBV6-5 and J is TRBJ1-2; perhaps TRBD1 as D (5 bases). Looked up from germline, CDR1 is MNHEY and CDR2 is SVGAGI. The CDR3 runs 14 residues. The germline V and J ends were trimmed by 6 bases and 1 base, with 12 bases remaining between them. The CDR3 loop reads CASRAGPSNYGYTF. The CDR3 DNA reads TGTGCCAGCAGGGCGGGACCGAGTAACTATGGCTACACCTTC.

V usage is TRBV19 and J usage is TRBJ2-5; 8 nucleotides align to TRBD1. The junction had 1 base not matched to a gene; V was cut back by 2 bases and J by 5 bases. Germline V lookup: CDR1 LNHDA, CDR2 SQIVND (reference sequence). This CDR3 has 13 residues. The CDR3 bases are TGTGCCAGTAGTATAAACAGGGGGGAGACCCAGTACTTC. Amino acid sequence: CASSINRGETQYF.

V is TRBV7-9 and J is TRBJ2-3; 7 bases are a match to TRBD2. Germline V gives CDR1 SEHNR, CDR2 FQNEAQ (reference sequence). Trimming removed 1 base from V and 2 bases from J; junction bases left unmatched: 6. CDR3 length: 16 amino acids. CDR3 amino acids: CASSLEGTTNTDTQYF. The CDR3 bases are TGTGCCAGCAGCTTAGAAGGGACTACCAACACAGATACGCAGTATTTT.

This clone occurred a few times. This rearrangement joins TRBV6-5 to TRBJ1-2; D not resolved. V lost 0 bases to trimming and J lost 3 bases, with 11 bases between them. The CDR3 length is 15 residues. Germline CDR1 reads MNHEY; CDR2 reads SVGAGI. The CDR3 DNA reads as TGTGCCAGCAGTTACTCGAAAGAGAACTACTATGGCTACACCTTC. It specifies CASSYSKENYYGYTF.

CDR3 loop: CASSSQGQPQHF. In nucleotides, the CDR3 is TGTGCCAGCAGTTCGCAGGGACAGCCCCAGCATTTT. The rearrangement joins TRBV6-5 to TRBJ1-5; D might be TRBD1 (5 bases). Trimming left V 4 bases short and J 7 bases short, with 8 bases between. Germline V gives CDR1 MNHEY, CDR2 SVGAGI. The CDR3 runs to 12 residues.

The CDR3 loop reads CAWSVTGTGGASGYTF. CDR3 nucleotides: TGTGCCTGGAGTGTAACCGGGACAGGGGGCGCGAGTGGCTACACCTTC. The chain couples TRBV30 to TRBJ1-2; TRBD1 aligns across 12 bases. The germline V gene has CDR1 GTSNPN and CDR2 SVGIG (reference sequence). J lost 7 bases, V lost 0 bases, and 9 bases had no gene match. The CDR3 contains 16 residues.

CDR3 coding DNA: TGTGCCAGCAGTCTAACCTGGGCCCAAAGGTCCGGAAACACCATATATTTT. Its translation: CASSLTWAQRSGNTIYF. This chain connects TRBV6-6 to TRBJ1-3; D unresolved. Trimming removed 5 bases at V and 4 bases at J, with 21 bases between. This CDR3 comprises 17 residues. Germline lookup yields CDR1 MNHNY and CDR2 SVGAGI (reference sequence).

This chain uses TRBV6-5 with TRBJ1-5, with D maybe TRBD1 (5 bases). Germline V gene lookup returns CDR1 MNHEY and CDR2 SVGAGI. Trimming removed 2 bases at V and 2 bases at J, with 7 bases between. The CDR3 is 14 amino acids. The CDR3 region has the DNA TGTGCCAGCAGTTACCCACAGGGCAATCAGCCCCAGCATTTT. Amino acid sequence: CASSYPQGNQPQHF.

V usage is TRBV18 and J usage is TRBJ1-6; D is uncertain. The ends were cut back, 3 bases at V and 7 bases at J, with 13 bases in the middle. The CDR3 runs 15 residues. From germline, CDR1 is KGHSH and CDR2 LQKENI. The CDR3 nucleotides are TGTGCCAGCTCACCCCTGTCTAAGGGCAATTCACCCCTCCACTTT. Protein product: CASSPLSKGNSPLHF. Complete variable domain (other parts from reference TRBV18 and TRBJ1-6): NAGVMQNPRHLVRRRGQEARLRCSPMKGHSHVYWYRQLPEEGLKFMVYLQKENIIDESGMPKERFSAEFPKEGPSILRIQQVVRGDSAAYFCASSPLSKGNSPLHFGNGTRLTVT.

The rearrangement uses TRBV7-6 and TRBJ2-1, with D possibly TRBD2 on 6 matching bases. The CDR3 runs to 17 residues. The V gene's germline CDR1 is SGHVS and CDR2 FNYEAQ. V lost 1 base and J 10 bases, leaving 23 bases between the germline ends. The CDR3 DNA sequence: TGTGCCAGCAGCTTAGAGGACCTAACGGGGGTTATCGGGGAGCAGTTCTTC. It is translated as CASSLEDLTGVIGEQFF.

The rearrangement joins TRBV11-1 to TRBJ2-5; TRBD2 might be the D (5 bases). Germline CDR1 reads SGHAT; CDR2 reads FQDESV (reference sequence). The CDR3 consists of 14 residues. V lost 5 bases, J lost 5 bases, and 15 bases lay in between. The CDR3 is CASSDYKVEETQYF. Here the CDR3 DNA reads TGTGCCAGCAGCGACTATAAAGTAGAGGAGACCCAGTACTTC.

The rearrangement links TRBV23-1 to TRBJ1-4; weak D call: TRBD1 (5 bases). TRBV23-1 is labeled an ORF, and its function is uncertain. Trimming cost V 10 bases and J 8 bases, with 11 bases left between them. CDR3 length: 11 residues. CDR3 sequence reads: CAKRGGEKLFF. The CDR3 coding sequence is TGCGCCAAGAGGGGAGGGGAAAAACTGTTTTTT.

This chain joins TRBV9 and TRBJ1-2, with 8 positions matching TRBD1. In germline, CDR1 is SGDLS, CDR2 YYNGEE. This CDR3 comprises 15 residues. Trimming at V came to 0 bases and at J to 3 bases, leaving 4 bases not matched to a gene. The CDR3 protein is CASSVAGGADYGYTF. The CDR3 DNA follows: TGTGCCAGCAGCGTAGCAGGGGGCGCGGACTATGGCTACACCTTC.